Each of the 10 T cell receptor beta chains below was sequenced from the same sample in a study of blood T cells in healthy people across ages (dated by TCRdb to between 2014 and 2016). Library preparation used 5' RACE. Sequencing instrument: Illumina HiSeq 2500. A second PCR of 7 to 11 cycles was performed with a sample-barcoded 5' primer and a J-beta primer mix. TCRdb itself trimmed the public reads at Q25 with fastp, ran MiXCR and retained productive beta chains. When rows share a CDR3 protein, they turn into one entry using the most common DNA and genes. Present in this sample are about 1,000,000 distinct CDR3 sequences, under 55% of which were seen just once. The biggest ten clones account for 18% of the sample. The sequenced sample was blood. These receptor sequences come from a woman aged 55-70 years in good health.

A few counts support this clonotype. V and J are TRBV20-1 and TRBJ2-5; 8 bases are a match to TRBD1. This CDR3 spans 14 amino acids. V shed 8 bases, J shed 0 bases, and the junction held 8 bases outside the gene matches. Germline V gene lookup returns CDR1 DFQATT and CDR2 SNEGSKA (reference sequence). The CDR3, as DNA: TGCAGTTCCTCGACAGGGGTCAACCAAGAGACCCAGTACTTC. Translating it yields CSSSTGVNQETQYF.

This clonotype was seen more than once but under ten times. The rearrangement joins TRBV29-1 to TRBJ2-1; D remains ambiguous. V was trimmed by 0 bases and J by 9 bases, leaving 12 bases between them. The CDR3 totals 13 residues. Germline V gene sequence: CDR1 SQVTM, CDR2 ANQGSEA. CDR3 coding DNA: TGCAGCGTTGAAGAGGACCCGGGTACTGAGCAGTTCTTC. Translation gives CSVEEDPGTEQFF.

Comment on this clonotype: At one boundary the junction diverges from the germline segment, which might be a read error. This chain uses TRBV20-1 with TRBJ2-1; 9 bases map to TRBD1. The CDR3 runs to 15 residues. Germline CDR1 reads DFQATT; CDR2 reads SNEGSKA (reference sequence). CDR3 nucleotides: TGCGGTGCCCCCCCCGGACAGGGGAACCACAATGAGCAGTTCTTC. Amino acids: CGAPPGQGNHNEQFF.

This clonotype was recorded a few times. J is TRBJ2-7 and V is TRBV3-1; D might be TRBD2 (6 bases). With 0 bases removed from V and 4 bases from J, the gap between germline ends came to 16 bases. There are 16 residues in the CDR3. Germline CDR1 reads LGHDT; CDR2 reads YNNKEL (reference sequence). The CDR3 loop is CASSQERTGVRYEQYF. As DNA, the CDR3 is TGTGCCAGCAGCCAAGAAAGAACGGGAGTTAGGTACGAGCAGTACTTC.

This clonotype has just a few counts. The V and J genes are TRBV20-1 and TRBJ2-7, with D perhaps matching TRBD1 (5 bases). Germline V gene data show CDR1 as DFQATT and CDR2 as SNEGSKA (reference sequence). This CDR3 contains 12 residues. The DNA of the CDR3 is TGCTTTATTGCTAGGGGCCACTACGAGCAGTACTTC. Translation: CFIARGHYEQYF.

Concerning this clonotype: One junction end does not reproduce the germline sequence, and a read error may be involved. The CDR3 here is CDSSLGLAVQETQYF. CDR3 DNA sequence: TGTGACAGCAGCTTGGGACTAGCGGTACAAGAGACCCAGTACTTC. The chain has TRBV11-2 and TRBJ2-5; 11 positions match TRBD2. The CDR3 runs 15 residues. CDR1 SGHAT and CDR2 FQNNGV come from the germline V gene.

Comments on this clonotype: Given a much more abundant clone one base away, this may be a read error. The chain is built from TRBV9 and TRBJ2-5; TRBD2 aligns across 10 bases. Per the germline V gene, CDR1 is SGDLS and CDR2 is YYNGEE. The CDR3 totals 15 residues. Trimming cost V 4 bases and J 4 bases; bases outside gene matches: 7. For the CDR3, the DNA is TGTGCCAGCAGCTCAGTTCTAGCGGGAGTAGAGACCCAGTACTTC. The encoded protein is CASSSVLAGVETQYF.

The J gene is TRBJ1-5, the V gene TRBV6-2 or TRBV6-3; D ambiguous. The germline V and J ends were trimmed by 4 bases and 7 bases, with 11 bases remaining between them. The CDR3 consists of 13 residues. Germline CDR1 MNHEY, CDR2 SVGEGT. CDR3 loop: CASSWSERQPQHF. As DNA, the CDR3 is TGTGCCAGCAGTTGGAGCGAACGGCAGCCCCAGCATTTT.

Concerning this clonotype itself: The junction departs from germline at one end; a sequencing error may be responsible. The V call is TRBV4-1, the J call TRBJ2-3; 7 nucleotides agree with TRBD1. The CDR3 has 15 amino acids. Per the germline V gene, CDR1 is MGHRA and CDR2 is YSYEKL. In DNA, the CDR3 is TGCGCCGGCAGCCGAGGCAGGGGGTTGTCAGATACGCAGTATTTT. Its protein is CAGSRGRGLSDTQYF.

J is TRBJ2-7 and V is TRBV7-8, with D possibly TRBD2 on 5 matching bases. V shed 2 bases and J shed 2 bases, with 10 bases lying between them. The germline V gene has CDR1 SGHVS and CDR2 FQNEAQ. This CDR3 region has 14 residues. CDR3 amino acids: CASSLRGTTYEQYF. CDR3 in DNA: TGTGCCAGCAGCTTACGGGGTACGACCTACGAGCAGTACTTC.